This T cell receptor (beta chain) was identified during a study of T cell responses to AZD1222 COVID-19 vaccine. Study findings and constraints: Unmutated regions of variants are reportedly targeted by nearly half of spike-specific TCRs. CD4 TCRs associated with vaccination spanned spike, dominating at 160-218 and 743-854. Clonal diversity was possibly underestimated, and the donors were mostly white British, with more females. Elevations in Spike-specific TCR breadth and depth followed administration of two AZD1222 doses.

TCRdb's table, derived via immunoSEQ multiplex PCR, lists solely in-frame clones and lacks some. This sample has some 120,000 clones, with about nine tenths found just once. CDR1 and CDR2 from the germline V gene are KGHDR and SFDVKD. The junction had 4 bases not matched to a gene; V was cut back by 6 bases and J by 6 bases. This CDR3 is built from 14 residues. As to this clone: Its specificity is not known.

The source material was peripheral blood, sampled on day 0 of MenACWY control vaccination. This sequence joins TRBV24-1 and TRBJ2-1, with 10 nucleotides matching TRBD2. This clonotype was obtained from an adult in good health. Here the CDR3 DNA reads TGTGCCACCAGTATAAGCGGGAGGGGCAATGAGCAGTTCTTC. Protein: CATSISGRGNEQFF.